A selection of T cell receptor beta chains follows, all from one sample in a study of T-cell memory formation after mild COVID-19. TCRdb called the 5' RACE reads again in MiXCR, with one record for every CDR3 protein. Among 300,000 to 350,000 distinct CDR3 sequences listed, approximately 14% were seen once. What was sequenced was PBMCs or a T cell subset sorted from them (not recorded which). These receptors were obtained from a man aged 18 to 35 who had mild COVID-19 (a few samples of this study predate the infection). Cell type and time point are not known. Both conserved end residues are part of each CDR3. The D gene is left open where the match is weak. The size entry is marked missing in some rows and otherwise reads once, few, many or a size class.

many	TRBD1	TRBV7-2	TRBJ1-1	14	CASSSYRGWTEAFF
.	TRBD2	TRBV27	TRBJ2-7	16	CASSSGLAGMSYEQYF
.	.	TRBV20-1	TRBJ1-2	14	CSAKTRGVGYGYTF
few	.	TRBV19	TRBJ1-1	14	CASSMEAGNTEAFF
many	.	TRBV5-1	TRBJ2-2	15	CASSLDPRNTGELFF
.	TRBD2	TRBV5-1	TRBJ2-1	15	CASSTGLAGSNEQFF
few	.	TRBV29-1	TRBJ1-6	12	CSVRDFNSPLHF
few	TRBD2	TRBV2	TRBJ2-3	15	CASSEAGGGTDTQYF
many	TRBD2	TRBV5-1	TRBJ2-1	15	CASSSLAGGPNEQFF
.	TRBD2	TRBV7-8	TRBJ2-3	15	CASSQAGGTTDTQYF
.	.	TRBV7-2	TRBJ2-3	13	CASSAQVPDTQYF
few	.	TRBV4-1	TRBJ2-3	13	CASSRTVADTQYF
few	.	TRBV12-3/TRBV12-4	TRBJ1-3	15	CASSYHSVSGNTIYF
.	.	TRBV12-3/TRBV12-4	TRBJ2-3	13	CASSGQTGTGGYF
.	.	TRBV18	TRBJ2-7	13	CASSPQSSYEQYF
few	TRBD1	TRBV7-2	TRBJ1-2	14	CASSSRQGRYGYTF
.	TRBD1	TRBV12-3/TRBV12-4	TRBJ2-2	16	CASSFGQGADTGELFF
few	TRBD1	TRBV7-8	TRBJ1-2	13	CASSLDRGRGYTF
many	.	TRBV7-9	TRBJ1-4	17	CASSLGPRGYGNEKLFF
few	.	TRBV9	TRBJ2-2	14	CASSSSEGTGELFF
.	.	TRBV7-9	TRBJ1-1	15	CASSLLLGVNTEAFF
many	.	TRBV5-1	TRBJ2-3	16	CASSAGALGRIDTQYF
.	TRBD2	TRBV5-1	TRBJ2-6	17	CASSFERGESGANVLTF
few	TRBD2	TRBV7-2	TRBJ2-5	14	CASSFRGGAETQYF
many	TRBD1	TRBV5-1	TRBJ2-3	15	CASSLGQGLWKTQYF
few	.	TRBV4-3	TRBJ2-7	16	CASSQAWRGGGGEQYF
few	.	TRBV7-9	TRBJ1-6	15	CASSLGRATDSPLHF
few	.	TRBV6-5	TRBJ1-3	11	CASRIGNTIYF
few	TRBD1	TRBV24-1	TRBJ2-3	13	CATSEQGADTQYF
few	.	TRBV28	TRBJ2-1	14	CASSTLDSNVEQFF
.	.	TRBV18	TRBJ1-4	14	CASSPWPGPEKLFF
.	.	TRBV20-1	TRBJ1-2	12	CSAKWQNYGYTF
few	TRBD1	TRBV5-1	TRBJ1-4	14	CASRSGTGLEKLFF
few	.	TRBV4-2	TRBJ1-1	15	CASSRSGRMNTEAFF
few	.	TRBV11-2	TRBJ1-2	16	CASSLGVAVYPYGYTF
.	.	TRBV5-1	TRBJ2-7	14	CASSRDVGIYEQYF
.	.	TRBV7-9	TRBJ1-6	15	CASSAPAGVNSPLHF
few	.	TRBV28	TRBJ1-2	14	CASSLFGGAYGYTF
many	.	TRBV7-6	TRBJ2-5	15	CASSLAGRSQETQYF
few	.	TRBV12-3/TRBV12-4	TRBJ2-3	15	CASSYGTSSTDTQYF
.	TRBD1	TRBV7-9	TRBJ1-2	15	CASSSTGTGVEGYTF
.	TRBD1	TRBV7-8	TRBJ1-5	14	CASSPGQAQEPQHF
.	.	TRBV20-1	TRBJ1-1	14	CSAPKQLQNTEAFF
few	.	TRBV6-2/TRBV6-3	TRBJ2-1	13	CASSRGWGNEQFF
few	.	TRBV11-2	TRBJ2-3	15	CASSPTPTSTDTQYF
few	TRBD1	TRBV7-2	TRBJ2-1	14	CASSAKGQGFEQFF
.	.	TRBV11-2	TRBJ1-4	15	CASSSVRDANKKLFF
many	TRBD1	TRBV12-3/TRBV12-4	TRBJ2-2	16	CASSPISSGGNGELFF
once	.	TRBV4-3	TRBJ2-3	14	CASSLDRVTDTQYF
.	.	TRBV10-3	TRBJ2-5	13	CAIRISGEETQYF
.	TRBD2	TRBV5-1	TRBJ2-2	14	CASSLLLAGGELFF
once	.	TRBV12-3/TRBV12-4	TRBJ1-2	14	CASTLRWGSYGYTF
.	.	TRBV12-3/TRBV12-4	TRBJ1-1	14	CASSPSTVNTEAFF
.	.	TRBV10-3	TRBJ1-3	13	CATRPRIGNTIYF
few	.	TRBV10-3	TRBJ2-1	16	CAISERNREWYNEQFF
few	.	TRBV14	TRBJ2-1	13	CASSQGRRNEQFF
.	.	TRBV4-3	TRBJ2-1	14	CASSQDAGAREQFF
many	TRBD2	TRBV7-2	TRBJ2-3	16	CASSLALAGATDTQYF
few	.	TRBV6-1	TRBJ2-1	16	CASSSHRARLNDEQFF
few	.	TRBV7-2	TRBJ2-3	16	CASSRPYGRLGDTQYF